The subject of this entry is one TCR beta chain. No antigen is known for it. The data were taken from a study of OX40 agonist ivuxolimab in advanced cancers. Autoimmune disease history or systemic immunosuppression led to patients being barred. Study findings and constraints: More expanded clones were found, on average, in CD8+ than in CD4+ T cells.

The method was immunoSEQ multiplex PCR; TCRdb's version includes in-frame clones alone and lacks a portion of them. The sample has fewer than 35,000 clones; 75% to 95% are singletons. The germline V and J ends were trimmed by 7 bases and 6 bases, with 6 bases remaining between them. This CDR3 comprises 10 residues. Germline V gene data show CDR1 as MNHNY and CDR2 as SVGAGI (reference sequence). The receptor comes from an adult with an advanced solid tumor such as melanoma, head and neck, liver or kidney cancer. This rearrangement joins TRBV6-6 to TRBJ1-1; D is possibly TRBD1 (5 bases). This material consisted of CD4+ or CD8+ T cells sorted from blood, taken in a trial of the OX40 agonist ivuxolimab. DNA of the CDR3: TGTGCCAGCATGGGGGCTGAAGCTTTCTTT. It is translated as CASMGAEAFF.